Included here is one TCR beta chain sequence, with context. This specimen comes from a study of follicular helper T cells after annual influenza vaccination. Sample time point: 2014-2015 season, 7 days after vaccination. TCRdb keeps only in-frame clones here, not all; method: immunoSEQ multiplex PCR. Counted here are approximately 10,000 clones, about four fifths occurring once; the ten biggest clones make up 3.6%. Trimming pared 3 bases from V and 4 bases from J, leaving 15 bases between. Germline V CDR1 and CDR2: ENHRY, SYGVKD. The CDR3 has 15 amino acids. The input for sequencing was CXCR5+ CD38- circulating T follicular helper cells from blood, taken 7 days after influenza vaccination. Sample subset: circulating Tfh, non-naive CD4+CXCR5+PD-1+ (ICOS+CD38+ or ICOS-CD38-). The chain is built from TRBV10-3 and TRBJ1-2; TRBD1 might be the D (6 bases). This receptor was taken from an adult who received the influenza vaccine. CDR3 DNA sequence: TGTGCCATCAGTGACTCGACAGGCTACGGCTATGGCTACACCTTC. Encoded protein: CAISDSTGYGYGYTF.